This entry describes one T cell receptor beta chain. The data are from a study of OX40 agonist ivuxolimab in advanced cancers. Study-wide context: Around 40% of patients had received prior checkpoint inhibitor therapy. Patients achieving partial responses numbered three: one hepatocellular carcinoma case and two cutaneous melanoma cases.

Using immunoSEQ multiplex PCR, the repertoire was profiled, and TCRdb retains in-frame clones only, with some absent. The sample lists 63,000 or so clones, 91% occurring once. CDR1 is SGHVS and CDR2 is FNYEAQ in the germline V gene. Trimming cost V 2 bases and J 4 bases, with 11 bases left between them. The CDR3 is 14 amino acids. If patients had autoimmune disease history or systemic immunosuppression, they were excluded. The TCR was taken from an adult with an advanced solid tumor such as melanoma, head and neck, liver or kidney cancer. This material consisted of CD4+ or CD8+ T cells sorted from blood, taken in a trial of the OX40 agonist ivuxolimab. The chain is built from TRBV7-6 and TRBJ2-5, with unresolved D. CDR3 nucleotides: TGTGCCAGCAGCTTAAGTCGGGTGCCAGAGACCCAGTACTTC. The encoded protein is CASSLSRVPETQYF.